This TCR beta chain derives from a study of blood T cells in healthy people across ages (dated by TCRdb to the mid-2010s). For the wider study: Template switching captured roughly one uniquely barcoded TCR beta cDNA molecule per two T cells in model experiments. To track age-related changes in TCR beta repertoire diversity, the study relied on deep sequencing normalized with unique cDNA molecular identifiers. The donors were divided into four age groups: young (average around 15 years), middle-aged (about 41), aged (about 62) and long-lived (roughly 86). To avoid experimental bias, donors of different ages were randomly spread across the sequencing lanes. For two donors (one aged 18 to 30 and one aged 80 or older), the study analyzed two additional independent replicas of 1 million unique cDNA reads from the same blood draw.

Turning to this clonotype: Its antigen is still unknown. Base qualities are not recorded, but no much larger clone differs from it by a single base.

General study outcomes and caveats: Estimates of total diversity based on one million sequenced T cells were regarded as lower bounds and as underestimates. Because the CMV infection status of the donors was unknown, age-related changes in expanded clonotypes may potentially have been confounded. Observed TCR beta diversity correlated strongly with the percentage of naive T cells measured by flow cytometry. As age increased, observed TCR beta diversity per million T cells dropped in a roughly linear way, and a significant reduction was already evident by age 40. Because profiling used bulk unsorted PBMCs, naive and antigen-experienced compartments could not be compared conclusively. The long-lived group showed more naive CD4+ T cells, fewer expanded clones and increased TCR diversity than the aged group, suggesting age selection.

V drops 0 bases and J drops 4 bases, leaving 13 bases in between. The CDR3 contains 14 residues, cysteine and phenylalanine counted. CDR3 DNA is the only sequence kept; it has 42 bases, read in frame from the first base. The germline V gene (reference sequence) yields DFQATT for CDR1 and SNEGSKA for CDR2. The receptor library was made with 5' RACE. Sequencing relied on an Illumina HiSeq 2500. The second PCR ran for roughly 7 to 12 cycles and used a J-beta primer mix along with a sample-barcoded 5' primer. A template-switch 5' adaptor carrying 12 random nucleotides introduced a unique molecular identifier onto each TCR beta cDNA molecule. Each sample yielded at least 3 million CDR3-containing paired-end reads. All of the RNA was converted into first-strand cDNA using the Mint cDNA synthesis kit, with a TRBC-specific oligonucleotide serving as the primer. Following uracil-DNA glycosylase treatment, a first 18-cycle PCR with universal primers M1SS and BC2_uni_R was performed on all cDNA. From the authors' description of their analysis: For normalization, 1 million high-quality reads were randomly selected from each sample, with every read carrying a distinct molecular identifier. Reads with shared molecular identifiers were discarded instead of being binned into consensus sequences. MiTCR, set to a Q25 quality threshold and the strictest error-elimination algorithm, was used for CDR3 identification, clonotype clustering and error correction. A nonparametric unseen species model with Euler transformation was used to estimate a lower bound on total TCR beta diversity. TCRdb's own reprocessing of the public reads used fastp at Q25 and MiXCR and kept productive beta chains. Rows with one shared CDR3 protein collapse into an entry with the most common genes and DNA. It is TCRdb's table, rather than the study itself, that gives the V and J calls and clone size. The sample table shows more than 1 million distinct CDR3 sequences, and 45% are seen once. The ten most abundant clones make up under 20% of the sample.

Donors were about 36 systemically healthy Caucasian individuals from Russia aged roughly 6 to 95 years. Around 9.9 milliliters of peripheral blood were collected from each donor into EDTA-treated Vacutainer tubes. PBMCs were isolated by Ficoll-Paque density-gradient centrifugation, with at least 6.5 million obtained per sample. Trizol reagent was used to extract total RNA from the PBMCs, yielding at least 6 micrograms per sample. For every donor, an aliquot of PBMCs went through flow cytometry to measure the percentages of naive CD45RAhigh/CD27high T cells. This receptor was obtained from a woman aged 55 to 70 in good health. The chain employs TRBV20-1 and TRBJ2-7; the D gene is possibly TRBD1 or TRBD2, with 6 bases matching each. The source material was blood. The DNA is TGCAGTGCTAGAGAGGGTGGAGGGGGGTACGAGCAGTACTTC. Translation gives CSAREGGGGYEQYF.